Below are 32 T cell receptor beta chains sequenced from a single sample in a study of blood T cell repertoires in COVID-19. Method: immunoSEQ multiplex PCR; TCRdb's copy keeps in-frame clones and lacks some. The sample consists of around 130,000 clones, 84% of them appearing once. Sequences were obtained from peripheral blood. The receptor source for this set is a woman in her sixties with acute or convalescent COVID-19.

The chain joins TRBV30 to TRBJ1-1; D is ambiguous. The CDR3 sequence is 12 residues long. V was trimmed by 5 bases and J by 1 base, leaving 8 bases between them. Germline V lookup: CDR1 GTSNPN, CDR2 SVGIG (reference sequence). The CDR3, as DNA: TGTGCCTGGTCGAGCGGGAACACTGAAGCTTTCTTT. Protein product: CAWSSGNTEAFF.

The V and J genes are TRBV19 and TRBJ1-1; 8 bases map to TRBD1. V dropped 6 bases and J dropped 3; count of bases not matched to a gene: 9. Germline assignment: CDR1 LNHDA and CDR2 SQIVND (reference sequence). CDR3 length equals 15 residues. The CDR3 spells CASSLATGAYTEAFF. The CDR3 DNA is TGTGCCAGTAGCCTTGCGACAGGGGCCTACACTGAAGCTTTCTTT.

The J gene is TRBJ1-2, the V gene TRBV15, with no clear D. The CDR3 is 12 amino acids. Trimming shortened V by 3 bases and J by 8 bases, and 10 bases separated the two germline ends. Looked up from germline, CDR1 is LNHNV and CDR2 is YYDKDF (reference sequence). The CDR3 bases are TGTGCCACCAGCAGGGATTGGGAGGGCTACACCTTC. Translation gives CATSRDWEGYTF.

V and J are TRBV29-1 and TRBJ1-2; D not resolved. Deletions cut 4 bases from V and 0 bases from J, with 9 bases between. This CDR3 contains 13 residues. In germline, CDR1 is SQVTM, CDR2 ANQGSEA. CDR3 coding DNA: TGCAGCGTTGCGTTAGAGGCTAACTATGGCTACACCTTC. This codes for CSVALEANYGYTF.

This rearrangement joins TRBV2 to TRBJ1-2; 9 bases align to TRBD1. Germline values: CDR1 SNHLY, CDR2 FYNNEI. The ends lost 5 bases at V and 14 bases at J; junction bases unmatched: 6. The CDR3 covers 11 residues. DNA of the CDR3: TGTGCCAGCAGTCCTGGACAGGGGAAAACCTTC. As protein: CASSPGQGKTF.

The chain is built from TRBV3-1 (or the pseudogene TRBV3-2) and TRBJ2-5; the D gene is possibly TRBD1 (6 bases). This CDR3 has 13 residues. CDR1 and CDR2 from the germline V gene are LGHDT and YNNKEL (reference sequence). Trimming took 6 bases from V and 5 from J, leaving 13 bases between them. The CDR3 loop is CASRHRVLETQYF. CDR3 in DNA: TGTGCCAGCAGACACAGGGTATTGGAGACCCAGTACTTC.

This chain joins TRBV5-4 and TRBJ1-2; D possibly corresponds to TRBD1 (5 bases). Per germline, CDR1 SGHNT and CDR2 YYREEE (reference sequence). The CDR3 consists of 15 residues. With 4 bases removed from V and 3 bases from J, the gap between germline ends came to 16 bases. As DNA, the CDR3 is TGTGCCAGCAGCCTCCCGGACACAATCTACTATGGCTACACCTTC. It encodes CASSLPDTIYYGYTF.

The table lists this clone with a count of one. The gene calls are TRBV5-1 and TRBJ2-3; 8 bases agree with TRBD2. Germline V gives CDR1 SGHRS, CDR2 YFSETQ. Trimming removed 0 bases from V and 4 bases from J; junction bases left unmatched: 7. The CDR3 runs 16 residues. CDR3 sequence: CASSLAAGGRSDTQYF. DNA of the CDR3: TGCGCCAGCAGCTTGGCGGCGGGGGGTAGGTCAGATACGCAGTATTTT.

The V and J genes are TRBV21-1 and TRBJ2-1; the DNA was not compared with TRBD1, the D call given in the table. TRBV21-1 is tagged as a pseudogene. The CDR3 sequence is 12 residues long. CDR3 in amino acids: CASEAGVGEQFF. The CDR3 DNA sequence: TGTGCCAGCGAGGCAGGGGTTGGGGAGCAATTCTTC.

CDR3: CASNTGKGRYGYTF. DNA of the CDR3: TGTGCCAGCAACACAGGGAAGGGACGCTATGGCTACACCTTC. The V call is TRBV6-5, the J call TRBJ1-2; a weak D match, TRBD1 (6 bases). Looked up from germline, CDR1 is MNHEY and CDR2 is SVGAGI. V lost 7 bases and J 4 bases, leaving 16 bases between the germline ends. The CDR3 has 14 amino acids.

The DNA for the CDR3 is TGTGCCAGCAGTGACCGCCGGAGAACAGATACGCAGTATTTT. Translated: CASSDRRRTDTQYF. The V gene is TRBV6-1, the J gene TRBJ2-3; unclear D gene. V gave up 3 bases and J gave up 3 bases, with 10 bases separating them. CDR1 MNHNS and CDR2 SASEGT come from the germline V gene. The CDR3 spans 14 residues.

The CDR3 region is CASRTGDNYGYTF. The CDR3 nucleotides read TGTGCCAGCAGGACAGGGGATAACTATGGCTACACCTTC. The rearrangement uses TRBV12-3 or TRBV12-4 and TRBJ1-2; 8 bases agree with TRBD1. The CDR3 contains 13 residues. Unmatched junction bases numbered 1, after V lost 6 bases and J lost 1 base.

This clone was observed a handful of times. The V gene is TRBV2, the J gene TRBJ2-6; a possible D gene is TRBD2 (5 bases). The CDR3 length is 13 residues. With 4 bases removed from V and 11 bases from J, the gap between germline ends came to 12 bases. The germline V gene has CDR1 SNHLY and CDR2 FYNNEI. The CDR3 protein is CASSVGVRDVLTF. DNA of the CDR3: TGTGCCAGCAGTGTCGGGGTCCGGGACGTCCTGACTTTC.

The V gene is TRBV9, the J gene TRBJ2-7; 9 bases line up with TRBD1. Germline CDR1 is SGDLS and CDR2 is YYNGEE. V lost 0 bases, J lost 2 bases, and 9 bases stayed unmatched. The CDR3 has 17 residues. This CDR3 reads CASSVGGTGTGPYEQYF. As DNA, the CDR3 is TGTGCCAGCAGCGTAGGAGGGACCGGGACAGGGCCCTACGAGCAGTACTTC.

The chain has TRBV15 and TRBJ1-2; no reliable D call. The CDR3 has 12 residues. Trimming pared 4 bases from V and 5 bases from J, leaving 8 bases between. CDR1 is LNHNV and CDR2 is YYDKDF in the germline V gene (reference sequence). For the CDR3, the DNA is TGTGCCACCAGCAACGGACTTTATGGCTACACCTTC. The encoded protein is CATSNGLYGYTF.

A note on this clone: Other DNA sequences within the sample encode an identical CDR3. This chain links TRBV9 with TRBJ1-1; 7 bases are a match to TRBD1. The V and J ends lost 4 bases and 2 bases, in that order; junction bases with no gene match: 5. Germline lookup yields CDR1 SGDLS and CDR2 YYNGEE. The CDR3 has 14 amino acids. CDR3 sequence reads: CASSPGTANTEAFF. The CDR3 DNA reads TGTGCCAGCAGCCCGGGGACAGCAAACACTGAAGCTTTCTTT.

This chain links TRBV30 with TRBJ2-5, with no clear D. Trimming took 2 bases from V and 3 from J, leaving 10 bases between them. The CDR3 runs to 13 residues. The germline gives CDR1 GTSNPN, CDR2 SVGIG (reference sequence). In DNA, the CDR3 is TGTGCCTGGAGTCGTCCTACTGAAGAGACCCAGTACTTC. Translated: CAWSRPTEETQYF.

This clone appeared once. The V gene is TRBV6-6, the J gene TRBJ1-6, with 8 positions matching TRBD1. From germline, CDR1 is MNHNY and CDR2 SVGAGI (reference sequence). The CDR3 is 16 amino acids. Losses at the gene ends were 4 bases for V and 8 bases for J; bases not matched to a gene: 10. The CDR3 here is CASSSRGRGGDSPLHF. As DNA, the CDR3 is TGTGCCAGCAGTTCCAGGGGGCGGGGCGGCGATTCACCCCTCCACTTT.

The chain is built from TRBV7-6 and TRBJ1-2; 8 positions agree with TRBD1. The length of the CDR3 is 16 residues. The ends lost 5 bases at V and 3 bases at J; junction bases unmatched: 11. In germline, CDR1 is SGHVS, CDR2 FNYEAQ. The DNA of the CDR3 is TGTGCCAGCAGCGCGAAACCCGGGACAGGATACTATGGCTACACCTTC. Amino acid sequence: CASSAKPGTGYYGYTF.

This chain connects TRBV3-1 (or the pseudogene TRBV3-2) to TRBJ2-7; tentatively, D is TRBD1 (5 bases). The V and J ends lost 4 bases and 2 bases respectively, with 21 bases between them. The germline V gene has CDR1 LGHDT and CDR2 YNNKEL (reference sequence). The CDR3 has 17 residues. The CDR3 DNA reads as TGTGCCAGCAGCCTTAGACGGATCCAGGGTGCCCCCTACGAGCAGTACTTC. Translation: CASSLRRIQGAPYEQYF.

The J gene is TRBJ1-2, the V gene TRBV9; 7 bases align to TRBD1. This CDR3 contains 14 residues. Looked up from germline, CDR1 is SGDLS and CDR2 is YYNGEE. Trimming took 4 bases from V and 7 from J; bases not matched to a gene: 10. CDR3 bases: TGTGCCAGCAGCCAAACGACAGGGAGGTTTGGCTACACCTTC. Translated: CASSQTTGRFGYTF.

The V call is TRBV18, the J call TRBJ2-2; D not certain. Germline-derived CDR1 and CDR2 are KGHSH and LQKENI. The CDR3 has 14 amino acids. V lost 4 bases and J 8 bases, leaving 14 bases between the germline ends. CDR3 region: CASSRPEKRGELFF. For the CDR3, the DNA is TGTGCCAGCTCACGACCGGAGAAGAGGGGGGAGCTGTTTTTT.

V and J are TRBV7-9 and TRBJ2-1, with 10 bases aligning to TRBD1. V lost 5 bases and J lost 8; bases outside the gene matches: 15. The CDR3 spans 17 residues. Germline V gene data show CDR1 as SEHNR and CDR2 as FQNEAQ (reference sequence). CDR3 region: CASSAGTGAAHVDEQFF. The CDR3 DNA reads as TGTGCCAGCAGCGCCGGGACAGGGGCGGCCCATGTGGATGAGCAGTTCTTC.

This sequence joins TRBV6-5 and TRBJ1-6, with 9 bases that match TRBD1. The CDR3 spans 14 residues. The germline V gene has CDR1 MNHEY and CDR2 SVGAGI. The junction had 4 bases not matched to a gene; V was cut back by 6 bases and J by 7 bases. CDR3 coding DNA: TGTGCCAGCAGCACCGGGACAGGGAATTCACCCCTCCACTTT. It codes for CASSTGTGNSPLHF.

This chain connects TRBV29-1 to TRBJ1-4; the D is unclear. This CDR3 region has 13 residues. Germline-derived CDR1 and CDR2 are SQVTM and ANQGSEA. V was clipped by 7 bases and J by 11 bases, with 20 bases between them. The CDR3 coding sequence is TGCAGCGCTTCTGGGTCAGCCGGCGGGAAACTGTTTTTT. Translation gives CSASGSAGGKLFF.

This sequence joins TRBV5-4 and TRBJ1-1, with D possibly TRBD1 on 6 matching bases. The V gene lost 4 bases and the J gene lost 4 bases, with 17 bases spanning the gap. CDR3 length equals 15 residues. The germline gives CDR1 SGHNT, CDR2 YYREEE (reference sequence). The CDR3 loop is CASSRQAGDRTEAFF. The CDR3 DNA reads as TGTGCCAGCAGCAGACAAGCAGGGGATCGCACTGAAGCTTTCTTT.

The V and J genes are TRBV7-9 and TRBJ2-5; D gene unclear. CDR1 is SEHNR, CDR2 FQNEAQ, per germline (reference sequence). The V and J ends lost 5 bases and 5 bases respectively, with 12 bases between them. The CDR3 is made up of 13 amino acids. The CDR3 sequence is CASSPNISETQYF. CDR3 nucleotides: TGTGCCAGCAGCCCTAATATAAGCGAGACCCAGTACTTC.

The V gene is TRBV12-3 or TRBV12-4, the J gene TRBJ1-1; no firm D call. This CDR3 has 13 residues. V was pared by 1 base and J by 4 bases, with 7 bases between. The CDR3 is CASSLGAGTEAFF. In nucleotides, the CDR3 is TGTGCCAGCAGTTTAGGGGCGGGCACTGAAGCTTTCTTT.

The rearrangement uses TRBV5-1 and TRBJ2-5, with TRBD1 identical over 8 bases. The V gene's germline CDR1 is SGHRS and CDR2 YFSETQ. The CDR3 totals 15 residues. The V and J ends lost 2 bases and 4 bases, in that order; junction bases with no gene match: 7. CDR3 amino acids: CASSFTGGQGETQYF. The CDR3 DNA reads TGCGCCAGCAGCTTTACAGGGGGTCAGGGAGAGACCCAGTACTTC.

This clone was counted a single time. This chain links TRBV15 with TRBJ1-1; D is ambiguous. The V gene's germline CDR1 is LNHNV and CDR2 YYDKDF (reference sequence). CDR3 length equals 14 residues. V lost 4 bases to trimming and J lost 4 bases, with 13 bases between them. The CDR3 sequence: CATSKERLGTEAFF. The CDR3 DNA follows: TGTGCCACCAGCAAAGAGAGGCTCGGCACTGAAGCTTTCTTT. Together with reference TRBV15 and TRBJ1-1, the CDR3 gives the full variable domain: DAMVIQNPRYQVTQFGKPVTLSCSQTLNHNVMYWYQQKSSQAPKLLFHYYDKDFNNEADTPDNFQSRRPNTSFCFLDIRSPGLGDTAMYLCATSKERLGTEAFFGQGTRLTVV.

This clone was observed at least ten times. The chain has TRBV28 and TRBJ1-2; 7 bases are shared with TRBD1. After removal of 7 bases from V and 4 bases from J, the junction contained 9 bases not matched to a gene. The CDR3 covers 14 residues. From germline, CDR1 is MDHEN and CDR2 SYDVKM. CDR3: CASIPGGSPYGYTF. In nucleotides, the CDR3 is TGTGCCAGCATCCCAGGGGGGTCCCCCTATGGCTACACCTTC.

Only a few counts were recorded for this clone. The gene calls are TRBV5-1 and TRBJ1-4; 7 bases align to TRBD1. With 5 bases clipped from V and 4 bases from J, the junction kept 11 bases outside the gene matches. Germline CDR1 reads SGHRS; CDR2 reads YFSETQ. This CDR3 is built from 16 residues. In nucleotides, the CDR3 is TGCGCCAGCAGGGTATCTGGACAGGAGCTTAATGAAAAACTGTTTTTT. Translating it yields CASRVSGQELNEKLFF.